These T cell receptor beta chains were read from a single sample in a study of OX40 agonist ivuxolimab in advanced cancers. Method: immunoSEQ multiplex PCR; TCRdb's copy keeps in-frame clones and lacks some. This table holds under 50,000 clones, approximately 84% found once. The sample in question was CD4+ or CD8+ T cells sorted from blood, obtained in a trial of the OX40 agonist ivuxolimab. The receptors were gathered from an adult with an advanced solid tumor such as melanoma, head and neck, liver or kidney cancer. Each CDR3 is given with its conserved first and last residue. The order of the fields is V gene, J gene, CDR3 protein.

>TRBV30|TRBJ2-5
CAWAGGGVETQYF
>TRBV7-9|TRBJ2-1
CASSLTGTRVNEQFF
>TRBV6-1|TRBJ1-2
CASSEVGQYGYTF
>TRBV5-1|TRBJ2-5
CASSLTQETQYF
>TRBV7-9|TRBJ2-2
CASSQLAGGPGELFF
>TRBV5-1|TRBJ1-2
CASSFTGVNYGYTF
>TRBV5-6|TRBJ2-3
CASSSVKGWSGTDTQYF
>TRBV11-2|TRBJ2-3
CASSLRDRSTDTQYF
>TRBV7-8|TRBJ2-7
CATGNEQYF
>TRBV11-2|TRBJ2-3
CASSPRTGSTDTQYF
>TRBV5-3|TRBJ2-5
CARSLDTTGVIRETQYF
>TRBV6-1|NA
CASSTQAGATYEQYF
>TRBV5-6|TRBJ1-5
CASNKQGLGNQPQHF
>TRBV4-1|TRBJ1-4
CASSPMSALDEKLFF
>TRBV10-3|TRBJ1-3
CAISAWTGLSGNTIYF
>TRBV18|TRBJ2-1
CASSPLPDPYNEQFF
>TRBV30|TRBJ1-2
CAWSSNYGYTF
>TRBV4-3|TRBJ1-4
CASSLLLGHSNEKLFF
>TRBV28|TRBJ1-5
CASSLLGEGNQPQHF
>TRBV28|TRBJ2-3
CASSLSGGRAGDTQYF
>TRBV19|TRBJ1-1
CASTQDSRGTEAFF
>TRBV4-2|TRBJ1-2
CASSHTGNYGYTF
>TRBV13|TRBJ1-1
CASSETEGTEAFF
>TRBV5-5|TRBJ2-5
CASSLVLAGQETQYF
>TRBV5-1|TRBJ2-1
CASSSDFPRNEQFF
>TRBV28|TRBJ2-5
CASSLLGEETQYF
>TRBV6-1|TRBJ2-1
CASRVRTSSYNEQFF
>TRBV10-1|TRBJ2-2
CASSDRTGGHGELFF
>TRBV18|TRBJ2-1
CASSPESFYNEQFF